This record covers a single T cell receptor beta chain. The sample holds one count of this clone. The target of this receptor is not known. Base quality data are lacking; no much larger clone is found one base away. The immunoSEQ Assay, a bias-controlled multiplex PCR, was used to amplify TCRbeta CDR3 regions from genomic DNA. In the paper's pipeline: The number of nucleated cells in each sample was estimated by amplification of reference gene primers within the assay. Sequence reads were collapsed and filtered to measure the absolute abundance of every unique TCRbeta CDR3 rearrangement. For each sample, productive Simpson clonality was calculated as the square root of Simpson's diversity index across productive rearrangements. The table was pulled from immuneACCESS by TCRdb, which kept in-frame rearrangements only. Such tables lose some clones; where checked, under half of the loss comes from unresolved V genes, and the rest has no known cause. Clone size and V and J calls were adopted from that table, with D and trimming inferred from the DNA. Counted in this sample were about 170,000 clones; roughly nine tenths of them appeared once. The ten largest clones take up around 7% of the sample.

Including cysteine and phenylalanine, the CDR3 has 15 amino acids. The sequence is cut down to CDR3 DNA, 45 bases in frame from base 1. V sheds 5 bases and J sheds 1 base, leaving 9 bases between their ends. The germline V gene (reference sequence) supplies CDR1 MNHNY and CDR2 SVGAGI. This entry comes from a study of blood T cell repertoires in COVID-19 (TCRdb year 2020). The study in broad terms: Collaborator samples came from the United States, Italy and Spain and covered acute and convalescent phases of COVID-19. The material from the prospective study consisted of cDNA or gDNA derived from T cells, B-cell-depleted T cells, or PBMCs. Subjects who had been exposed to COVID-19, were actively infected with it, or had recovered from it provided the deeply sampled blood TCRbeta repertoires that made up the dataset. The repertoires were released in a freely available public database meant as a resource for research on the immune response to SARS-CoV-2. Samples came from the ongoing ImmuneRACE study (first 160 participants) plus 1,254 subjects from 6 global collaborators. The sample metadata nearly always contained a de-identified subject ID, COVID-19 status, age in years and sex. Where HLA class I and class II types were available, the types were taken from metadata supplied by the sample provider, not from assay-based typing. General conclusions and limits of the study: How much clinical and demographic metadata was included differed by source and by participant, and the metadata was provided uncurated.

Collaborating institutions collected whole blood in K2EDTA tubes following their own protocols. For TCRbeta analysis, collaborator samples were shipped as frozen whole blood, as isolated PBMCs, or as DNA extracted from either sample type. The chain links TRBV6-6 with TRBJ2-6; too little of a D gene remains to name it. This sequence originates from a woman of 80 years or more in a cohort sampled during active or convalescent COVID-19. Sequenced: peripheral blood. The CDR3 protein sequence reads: CASSPPGSGANVLTF. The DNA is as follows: TGTGCCAGCAGTCCCCCCGGGTCTGGGGCCAACGTCCTGACTTTC.